A single sample is the source of the 4 T cell receptor beta chains below, sequenced in a study of control samples from healthy donors and cancer patients. Sequencing used immunoSEQ multiplex PCR; TCRdb keeps in-frame clones, though not all of them. The data contain approximately 230,000 clones, around 80% of them seen just once; the ten biggest clones take up 13%. Sequencing was done on a sample of PBMCs. The receptor set was obtained from a woman aged 55-70 years with lung cancer.

This clone was seen just once. This rearrangement joins TRBV27 to TRBJ2-7; D gene ambiguous. From germline, CDR1 is MNHEY and CDR2 SMNVEV (reference sequence). This CDR3 region has 17 residues. The V gene lost 2 bases and the J gene lost 2 bases, with 19 bases spanning the gap. Here the CDR3 reads CASSLGPGTLPTYEQYF. The CDR3 DNA reads TGTGCCAGCAGTTTAGGACCTGGAACTCTACCCACCTACGAGCAGTACTTC.

The CDR3 sequence is CASSADRGRNSPLHF. The CDR3 DNA is TGTGCCAGCAGCGCAGACAGGGGAAGAAATTCACCCCTCCACTTT. The genes are TRBV7-9 and TRBJ1-6; 8 nucleotides line up with TRBD1. The CDR3 loop spans 15 amino acids. V shed 5 bases, J shed 7 bases, and the junction held 7 bases outside the gene matches. The V gene's germline CDR1 is SEHNR and CDR2 FQNEAQ (reference sequence).

The chain couples TRBV14 to TRBJ1-1; D possibly corresponds to TRBD1 (5 bases). V shed 4 bases and J shed 4 bases, with 13 bases lying between them. The CDR3 loop spans 14 amino acids. CDR1 is SGHDN and CDR2 is FVKESK in the germline V gene. The CDR3 DNA reads as TGTGCCAGCAGCCTCGGCAGGGCCCGCACTGAAGCTTTCTTT. This sequence encodes CASSLGRARTEAFF.

This chain joins TRBV5-1 and TRBJ1-1, with TRBD1 matching over 7 bases. Germline V lookup: CDR1 SGHRS, CDR2 YFSETQ. CDR3 length: 14 residues. The trim removed 6 bases at V and 0 bases at J, leaving 5 bases unmatched. DNA for the CDR3: TGCGCCAGCAACCCGGGACAGATGAACACTGAAGCTTTCTTT. Translation gives CASNPGQMNTEAFF.